A selection of T cell receptor beta chains follows, all from one sample in a study of cytomegalovirus exposure and HLA in healthy donors. This table comes from immunoSEQ multiplex PCR, and its TCRdb copy is limited to in-frame clones, with some not included. The profile covers approximately 70,000 clones, with under 85% appearing a single time and around 10% taken by the ten largest. Sequences were obtained from PBMCs. These TCRs come from a woman aged 60 to 75 in good health and CMV-seropositive. Each CDR3 is given with its conserved first and last residue. The D gene is left open where the match is weak. The size of a clone is reported for some rows only, either as once, few or many, or as a class for expanded clones.

clone size	V gene	J gene	D gene	CDR3 DNA	CDR3 protein
.	TRBV5-1	TRBJ1-6	TRBD1	TGCGCCAGCAGCTCCGGACAGGGGAGCTCCTATAATTCACCCCTCCACTTT	CASSSGQGSSYNSPLHF
.	TRBV6-5	TRBJ1-3	.	TGTGCCAGCAGTTACACGGGTTCTGGAAACACCATATATTTT	CASSYTGSGNTIYF
.	TRBV18	TRBJ2-2	TRBD1	TGTGCCAGCCGACAGGGGTCGACCGGGGAGCTGTTTTTT	CASRQGSTGELFF
.	TRBV10-1	TRBJ2-7	TRBD2	TGCGCCATCCCGGGGGGGCCGTCCTACGAGCAGTACTTC	CAIPGGPSYEQYF
once	TRBV5-1	TRBJ2-3	.	TGCGCCAGCAGTATAGCTATAGGGGCTAGCGCAGATACGCAGTATTTT	CASSIAIGASADTQYF
few	TRBV19	TRBJ2-7	.	TGTGCCAGTAGTGGGGGACAACTAGACTACGAGCAGTACTTC	CASSGGQLDYEQYF
few	TRBV5-1	TRBJ1-4	TRBD1	TGCGCCAGCAGCTGGGGGACAGGAGCGAATGAAAAACTGTTTTTT	CASSWGTGANEKLFF
.	TRBV27	TRBJ1-6	TRBD1	TGTGCCAGCAGTTGGGACAGGGAAAATTCACCCCTCCACTTT	CASSWDRENSPLHF
.	TRBV5-4	TRBJ2-2	TRBD2	TGTGCCAGCAGCCGGGGACTAGCGGGAGCCTTAAACACCGGGGAGCTGTTTTTT	CASSRGLAGALNTGELFF
few	TRBV28	TRBJ1-5	.	TGTGCCAGCAGCCTGGTGCAGGGGTCACGGAATCAGCCCCAGCATTTT	CASSLVQGSRNQPQHF
.	TRBV2	TRBJ1-6	.	TGTGCCAGCAGTGTAATAGGCAGGCCTAATTCACCCCTCCACTTT	CASSVIGRPNSPLHF
.	TRBV10-3	TRBJ1-5	TRBD1	TGTGCCATCAGTACGACAGGGGGTCAGCCCCAGCATTTT	CAISTTGGQPQHF
.	TRBV7-8	TRBJ2-5	.	TGTGCCAGCAGCTTAGTTTATTCCGGCGGGGCCCAGTACTTC	CASSLVYSGGAQYF
.	TRBV2	TRBJ2-3	TRBD2	TGTGCCAGTGGGCAGGCGGGAGGGGGAGATACGCAGTATTTT	CASGQAGGGDTQYF
.	TRBV2	TRBJ1-2	.	TGTGCCAGCACTCGGAGGGAGGCTCGAACCTATGGCTACACCTTC	CASTRREARTYGYTF
.	TRBV10-3	TRBJ1-2	.	TGTGCCATCAGTGAGATGGGGACAAATTATGGCTACACCTTC	CAISEMGTNYGYTF
.	TRBV27	TRBJ1-2	.	TGTGCCAGCAGTTTAAATCTCGACAGAGGCTACACCTTC	CASSLNLDRGYTF
.	TRBV6-1	TRBJ2-5	TRBD2	TGTGCCAGCGGGGAGGGCAAAGAGACCCAGTACTTC	CASGEGKETQYF
.	TRBV18	TRBJ2-5	.	TGTGCCAGCTCACCGTCACACTTACGGGTCGAGACCCAGTACTTC	CASSPSHLRVETQYF
.	TRBV4-1	TRBJ2-3	TRBD2	TGCGCCAGCAGCCAAACCAGCGGGAACACAGATACGCAGTATTTT	CASSQTSGNTDTQYF
.	TRBV28	TRBJ2-3	.	TGTGCCAGCAGACCCCCGGACAGAGGAACAGATACGCAGTATTTT	CASRPPDRGTDTQYF
.	TRBV4-1	TRBJ1-5	.	TGCGCCAGCAGCCAAGTAGTATCCTCCGGGTCCCAGCCCCAGCATTTT	CASSQVVSSGSQPQHF
.	TRBV5-3	TRBJ2-1	.	TGTGCCAGACGGAGCTCCTACAATGAGCAGTTCTTC	CARRSSYNEQFF
.	TRBV4-1	TRBJ2-7	.	TGCGCCAGCAGCCAAGATAGGGGCAGGCGATACGAGCAGTACTTC	CASSQDRGRRYEQYF
.	TRBV30	TRBJ1-4	.	TGTGCCTGGAGTGTACCTACAACTAATGAAAAACTGTTTTTT	CAWSVPTTNEKLFF
.	TRBV9	TRBJ2-5	TRBD2	TGTGCCAGCAGCTCGAGCGGGGGCGACGGGGAGACCCAGTACTTC	CASSSSGGDGETQYF
.	TRBV5-1	TRBJ2-1	TRBD2	TGCGCCAGCAGCTTGGCCTTGGGGGAGGGATATAATGAGCAGTTCTTC	CASSLALGEGYNEQFF
.	TRBV30	TRBJ2-2	.	TGTGCCTGGAGAGAGACCGGGGAGCTGTTTTTT	CAWRETGELFF
once	TRBV7-8	TRBJ2-3	.	TGTGCCAGCAGCATCTCACTCAGCACAGATACGCAGTATTTT	CASSISLSTDTQYF
few	TRBV6-5	TRBJ1-2	.	TGTGCCAGCAGTTTACAGGGAAGTGGCTACACCTTC	CASSLQGSGYTF
few	TRBV5-1	TRBJ2-1	TRBD1	TGCGCCAGCAGCTTACAGGGGTCCCTCAATGAGCAGTTCTTC	CASSLQGSLNEQFF
.	TRBV28	TRBJ1-2	.	TGTGCCAGCAGTTTAGGGGGGGAAAGGAACTATGGCTACACCTTC	CASSLGGERNYGYTF
.	TRBV4-2	TRBJ2-5	.	TGTGCCAGCAGCCTCCCAAGCGGAGAGACCCAGTACTTC	CASSLPSGETQYF
.	TRBV29-1	TRBJ2-1	.	TGCAGCGTTGATGTTACATACAATGAGCAGTTCTTC	CSVDVTYNEQFF
.	TRBV30	TRBJ2-1	TRBD1	TGTGCCTCCTCATTACAGGGGGGATTGTTCTTC	CASSLQGGLFF
.	TRBV10-3	TRBJ1-5	.	TGTGCCATCAAGGACAGTCTGGGCGGCAATCAGCCCCAGCATTTT	CAIKDSLGGNQPQHF
.	TRBV19	TRBJ2-4	TRBD1	TGTGCCAGTAGTATAGATATTATGAGGGGGCAAAACATTCAGTACTTC	CASSIDIMRGQNIQYF
.	TRBV10-3	TRBJ2-5	.	TGTGCCATCAAGGGGGGGGGTACGGAGACCCAGTACTTC	CAIKGGGTETQYF